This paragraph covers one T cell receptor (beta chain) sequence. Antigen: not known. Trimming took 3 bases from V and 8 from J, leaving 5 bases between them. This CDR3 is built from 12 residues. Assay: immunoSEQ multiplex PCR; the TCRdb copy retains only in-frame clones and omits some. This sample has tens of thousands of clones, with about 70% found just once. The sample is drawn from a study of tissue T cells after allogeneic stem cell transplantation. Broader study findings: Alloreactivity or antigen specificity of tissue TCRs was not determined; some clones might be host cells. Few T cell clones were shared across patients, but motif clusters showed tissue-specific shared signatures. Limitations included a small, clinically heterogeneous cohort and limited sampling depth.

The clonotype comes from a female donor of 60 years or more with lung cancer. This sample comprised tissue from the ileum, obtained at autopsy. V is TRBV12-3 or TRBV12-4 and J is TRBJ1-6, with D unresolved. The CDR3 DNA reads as TGTGCCAGCAGTTTCAGATATTCACCCCTCCACTTT. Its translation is CASSFRYSPLHF.